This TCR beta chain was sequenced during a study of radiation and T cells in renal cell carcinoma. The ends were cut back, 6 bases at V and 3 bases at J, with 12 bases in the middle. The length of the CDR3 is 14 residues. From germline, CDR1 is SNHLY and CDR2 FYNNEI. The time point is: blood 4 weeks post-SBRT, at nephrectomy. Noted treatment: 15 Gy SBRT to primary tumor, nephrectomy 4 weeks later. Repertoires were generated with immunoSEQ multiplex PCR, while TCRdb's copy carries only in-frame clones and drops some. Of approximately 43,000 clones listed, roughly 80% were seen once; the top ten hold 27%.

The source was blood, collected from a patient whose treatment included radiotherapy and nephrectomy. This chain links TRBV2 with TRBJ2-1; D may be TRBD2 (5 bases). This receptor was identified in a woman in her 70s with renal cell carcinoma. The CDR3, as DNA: TGTGCCAGCAGGGCCGGACTGGTCTACAATGAGCAGTTCTTC. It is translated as CASRAGLVYNEQFF.